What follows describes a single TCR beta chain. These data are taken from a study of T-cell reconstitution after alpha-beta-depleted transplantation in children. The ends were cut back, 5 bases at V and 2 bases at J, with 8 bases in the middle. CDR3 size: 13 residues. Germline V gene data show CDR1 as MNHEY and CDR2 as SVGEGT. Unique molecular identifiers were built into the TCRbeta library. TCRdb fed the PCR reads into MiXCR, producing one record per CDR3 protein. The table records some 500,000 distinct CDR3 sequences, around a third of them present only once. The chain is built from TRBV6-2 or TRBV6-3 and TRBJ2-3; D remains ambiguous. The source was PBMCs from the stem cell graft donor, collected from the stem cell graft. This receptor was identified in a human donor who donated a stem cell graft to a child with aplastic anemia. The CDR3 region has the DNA TGTGCCAGCAGTGGCCGGTTCACAGATACGCAGTATTTT. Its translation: CASSGRFTDTQYF.